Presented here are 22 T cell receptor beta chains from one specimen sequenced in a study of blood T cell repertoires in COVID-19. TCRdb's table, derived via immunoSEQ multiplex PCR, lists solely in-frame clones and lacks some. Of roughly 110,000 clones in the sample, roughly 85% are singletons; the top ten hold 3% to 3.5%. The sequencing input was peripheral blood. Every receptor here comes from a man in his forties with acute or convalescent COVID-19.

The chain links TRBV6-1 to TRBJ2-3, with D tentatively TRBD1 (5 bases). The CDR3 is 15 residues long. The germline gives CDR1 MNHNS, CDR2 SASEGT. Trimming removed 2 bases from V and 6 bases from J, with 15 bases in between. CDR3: CASSERVTAPDTQYF. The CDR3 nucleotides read TGTGCCAGCAGTGAAAGGGTGACAGCTCCGGATACGCAGTATTTT.

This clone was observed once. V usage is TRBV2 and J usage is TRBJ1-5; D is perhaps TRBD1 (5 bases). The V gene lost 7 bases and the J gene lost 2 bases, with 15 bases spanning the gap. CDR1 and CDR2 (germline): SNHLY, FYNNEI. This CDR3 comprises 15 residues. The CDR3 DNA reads TGTGCCAGCAATCGGGGGGGATCGGGCAATCAGCCCCAGCATTTT. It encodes CASNRGGSGNQPQHF.

CDR3 in amino acids: CASSLEFLPGYEQYF. The CDR3 DNA sequence: TGTGCCAGCAGCTTAGAGTTTCTCCCCGGTTACGAGCAGTACTTC. V is TRBV7-8 and J is TRBJ2-7; D is undetermined. V lost 1 base, J lost 4 bases, and 14 bases lay in between. The germline gives CDR1 SGHVS, CDR2 FQNEAQ. This CDR3 comprises 15 residues.

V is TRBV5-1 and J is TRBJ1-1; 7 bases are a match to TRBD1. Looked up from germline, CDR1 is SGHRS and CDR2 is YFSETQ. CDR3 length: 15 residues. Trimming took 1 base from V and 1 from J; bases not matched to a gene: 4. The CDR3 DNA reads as TGCGCCAGCAGCTTGTGGGGGGACAGGAACACTGAAGCTTTCTTT. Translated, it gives CASSLWGDRNTEAFF.

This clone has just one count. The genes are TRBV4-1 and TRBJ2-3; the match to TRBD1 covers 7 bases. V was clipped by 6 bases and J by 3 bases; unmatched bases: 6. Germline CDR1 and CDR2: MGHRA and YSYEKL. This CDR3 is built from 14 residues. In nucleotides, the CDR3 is TGCGCCAGCAGACACCCGGGACAGACAGATACGCAGTATTTT. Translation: CASRHPGQTDTQYF.

The CDR3 is CASSLHPGQGYEQYF. The CDR3 coding sequence is TGTGCCAGCAGCTTGCATCCGGGACAGGGGTACGAGCAGTACTTC. This chain uses TRBV6-5 with TRBJ2-7; 10 bases align to TRBD1. The CDR3 extends over 15 amino acids. Germline CDR1 MNHEY, CDR2 SVGAGI. V was clipped by 6 bases and J by 4 bases; unmatched bases: 9.

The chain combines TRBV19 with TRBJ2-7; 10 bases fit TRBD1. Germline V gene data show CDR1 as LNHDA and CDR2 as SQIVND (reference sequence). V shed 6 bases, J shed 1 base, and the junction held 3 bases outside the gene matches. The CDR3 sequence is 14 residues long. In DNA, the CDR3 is TGTGCCAGTAGCCGGGACAGGGGTTCCTACGAGCAGTACTTC. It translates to CASSRDRGSYEQYF. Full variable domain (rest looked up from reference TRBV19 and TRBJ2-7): DGGITQSPKYLFRKEGQNVTLSCEQNLNHDAMYWYRQDPGQGLRLIYYSQIVNDFQKGDIAEGYSVSREKKESFPLTVTSAQKNPTAFYLCASSRDRGSYEQYFGPGTRLTVT.

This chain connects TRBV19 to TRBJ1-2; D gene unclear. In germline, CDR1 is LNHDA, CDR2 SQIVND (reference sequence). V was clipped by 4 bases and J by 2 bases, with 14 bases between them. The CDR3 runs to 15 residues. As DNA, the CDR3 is TGTGCCAGTAGTACCCCTAGCGAGGGAAACTATGGCTACACCTTC. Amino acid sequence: CASSTPSEGNYGYTF.

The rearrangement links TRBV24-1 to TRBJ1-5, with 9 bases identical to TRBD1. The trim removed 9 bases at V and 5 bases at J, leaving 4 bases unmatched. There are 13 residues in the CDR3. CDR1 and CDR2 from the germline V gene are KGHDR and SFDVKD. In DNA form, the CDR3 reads TGTGCCACCGGACAGGGGCAAGATCAGCCCCAGCATTTT. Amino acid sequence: CATGQGQDQPQHF.

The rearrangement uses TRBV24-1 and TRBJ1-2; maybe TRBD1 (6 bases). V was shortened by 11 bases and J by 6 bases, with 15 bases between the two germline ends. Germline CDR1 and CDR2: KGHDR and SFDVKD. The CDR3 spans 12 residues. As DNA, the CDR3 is TGTGCCATGTTAACCAGGGGTGATGGCTACACCTTC. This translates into CAMLTRGDGYTF.

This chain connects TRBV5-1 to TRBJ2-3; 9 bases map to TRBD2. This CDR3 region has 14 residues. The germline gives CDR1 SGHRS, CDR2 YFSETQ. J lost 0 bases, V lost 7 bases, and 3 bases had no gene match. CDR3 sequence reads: CASAGGHSTDTQYF. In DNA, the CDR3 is TGCGCCAGCGCGGGAGGGCATAGCACAGATACGCAGTATTTT.

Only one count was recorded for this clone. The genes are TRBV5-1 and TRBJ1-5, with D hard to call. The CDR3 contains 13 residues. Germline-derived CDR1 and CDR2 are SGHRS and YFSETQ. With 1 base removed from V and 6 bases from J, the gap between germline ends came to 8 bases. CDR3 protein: CASSLREGQPQHF. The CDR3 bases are TGCGCCAGCAGCTTGAGGGAGGGTCAGCCCCAGCATTTT.

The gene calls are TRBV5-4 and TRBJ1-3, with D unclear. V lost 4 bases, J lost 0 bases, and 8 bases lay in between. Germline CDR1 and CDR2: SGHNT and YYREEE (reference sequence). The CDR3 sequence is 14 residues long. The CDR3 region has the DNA TGTGCCAGCAGCCCAGACATCTCTGGAAACACCATATATTTT. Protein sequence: CASSPDISGNTIYF.

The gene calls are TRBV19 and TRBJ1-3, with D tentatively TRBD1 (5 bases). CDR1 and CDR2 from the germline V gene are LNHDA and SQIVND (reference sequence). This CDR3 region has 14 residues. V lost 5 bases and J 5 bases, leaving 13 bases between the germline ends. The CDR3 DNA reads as TGTGCCAGTAGTCCTCCGACAGACCGAAACACCATATATTTT. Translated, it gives CASSPPTDRNTIYF.

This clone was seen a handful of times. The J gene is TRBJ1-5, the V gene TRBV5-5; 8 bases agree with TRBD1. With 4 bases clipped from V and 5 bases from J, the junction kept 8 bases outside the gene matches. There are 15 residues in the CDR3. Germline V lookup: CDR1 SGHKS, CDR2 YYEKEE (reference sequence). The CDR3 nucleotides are TGTGCCAGCAGCCGGACGCAGGGGGCAGATCAGCCCCAGCATTTT. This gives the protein CASSRTQGADQPQHF.

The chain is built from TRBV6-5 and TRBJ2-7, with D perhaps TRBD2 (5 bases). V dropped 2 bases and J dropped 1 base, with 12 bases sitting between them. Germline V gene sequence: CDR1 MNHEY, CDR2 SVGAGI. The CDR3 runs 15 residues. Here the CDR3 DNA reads TGTGCCAGCAGTTACACTAGGGCCATTTCCTACGAGCAGTACTTC. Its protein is CASSYTRAISYEQYF.

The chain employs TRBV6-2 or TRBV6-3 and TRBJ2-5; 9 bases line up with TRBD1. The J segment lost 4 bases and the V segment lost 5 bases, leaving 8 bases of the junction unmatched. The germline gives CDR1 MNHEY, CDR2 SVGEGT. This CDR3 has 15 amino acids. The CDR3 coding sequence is TGTGCCAGCAGTCAACAGGGGGCGTGGGTAGAGACCCAGTACTTC. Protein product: CASSQQGAWVETQYF.

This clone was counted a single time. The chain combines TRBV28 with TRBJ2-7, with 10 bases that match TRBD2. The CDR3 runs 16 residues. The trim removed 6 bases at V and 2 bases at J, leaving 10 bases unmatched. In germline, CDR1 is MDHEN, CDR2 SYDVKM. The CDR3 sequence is CASRASSGGPTYEQYF. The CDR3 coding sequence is TGTGCCAGCAGGGCTTCTAGCGGGGGACCGACCTACGAGCAGTACTTC.

The CDR3 region is CASSLAGQGPTKQYF. CDR3 coding DNA: TGTGCCAGCAGCTTGGCGGGACAGGGGCCTACGAAGCAGTACTTC. The rearrangement links TRBV5-6 to TRBJ2-7, with 10 bases matching TRBD1. This CDR3 has 15 amino acids. V was clipped by 0 bases and J by 8 bases; unmatched bases: 8. Germline loops: CDR1 SGHDT, CDR2 YYEEEE.

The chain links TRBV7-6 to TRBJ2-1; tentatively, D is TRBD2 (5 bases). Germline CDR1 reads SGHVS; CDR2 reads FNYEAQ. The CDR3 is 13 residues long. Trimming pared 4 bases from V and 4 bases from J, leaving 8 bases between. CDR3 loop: CASSYRGYNEQFF. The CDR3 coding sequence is TGTGCCAGCAGCTATCGAGGGTACAATGAGCAGTTCTTC. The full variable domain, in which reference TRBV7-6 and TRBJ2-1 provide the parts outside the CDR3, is GAGVSQSPRYKVTKRGQDVALRCDPISGHVSLYWYRQALGQGPEFLTYFNYEAQQDKSGLPNDRFSAERPEGSISTLTIQRTEQRDSAMYRCASSYRGYNEQFFGPGTRLTVL.

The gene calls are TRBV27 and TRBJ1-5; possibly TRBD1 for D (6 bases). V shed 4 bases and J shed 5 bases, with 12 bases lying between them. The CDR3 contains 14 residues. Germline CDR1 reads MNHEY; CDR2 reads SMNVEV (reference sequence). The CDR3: CASSSGVGYQPQHF. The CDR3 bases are TGTGCCAGCAGTTCAGGGGTAGGATATCAGCCCCAGCATTTT.

CDR3 in amino acids: CASSANPGQGGGYTF. The CDR3 DNA follows: TGTGCCAGTAGTGCTAATCCGGGACAGGGGGGCGGCTACACCTTC. The rearrangement joins TRBV19 to TRBJ1-2, with 11 bases lining up with TRBD1. CDR1 and CDR2 (germline): LNHDA, SQIVND (reference sequence). V trimming: 5 bases; J trimming: 8 bases; junction bases outside the gene matches: 10. The CDR3 totals 15 residues.